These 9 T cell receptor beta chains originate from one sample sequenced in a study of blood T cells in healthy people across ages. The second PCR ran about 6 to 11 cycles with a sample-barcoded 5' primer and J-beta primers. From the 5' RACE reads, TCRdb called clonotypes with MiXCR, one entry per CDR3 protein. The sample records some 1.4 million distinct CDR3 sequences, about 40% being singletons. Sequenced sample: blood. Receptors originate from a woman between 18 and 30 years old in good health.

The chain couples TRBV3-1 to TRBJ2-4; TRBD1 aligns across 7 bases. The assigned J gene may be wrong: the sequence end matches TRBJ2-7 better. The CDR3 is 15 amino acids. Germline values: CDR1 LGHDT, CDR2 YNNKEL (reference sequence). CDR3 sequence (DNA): TGTGCCAGCAGCCAAGAGACACAGGGGTTCCACGAGCAGTACTTC. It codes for CASSQETQGFHEQYF.

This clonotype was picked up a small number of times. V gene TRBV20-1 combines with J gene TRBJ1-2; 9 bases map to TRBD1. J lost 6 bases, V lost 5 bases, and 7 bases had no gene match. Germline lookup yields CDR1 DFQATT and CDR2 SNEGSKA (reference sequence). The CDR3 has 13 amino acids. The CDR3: CSAPGTGKNGYTF. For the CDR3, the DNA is TGCAGTGCTCCCGGGACAGGGAAGAATGGCTACACCTTC.

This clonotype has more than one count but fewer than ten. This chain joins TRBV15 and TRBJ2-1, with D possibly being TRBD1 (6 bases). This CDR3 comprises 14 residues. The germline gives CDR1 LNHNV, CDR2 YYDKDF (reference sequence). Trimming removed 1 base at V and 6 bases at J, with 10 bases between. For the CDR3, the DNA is TGTGCCACCAGCAGAGCTGGGACACTCAATGAGCAGTTCTTC. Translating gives CATSRAGTLNEQFF.

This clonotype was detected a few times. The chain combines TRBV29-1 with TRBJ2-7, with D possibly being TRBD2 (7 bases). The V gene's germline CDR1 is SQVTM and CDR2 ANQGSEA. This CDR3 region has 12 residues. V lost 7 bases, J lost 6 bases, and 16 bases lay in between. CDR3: CSGGGRQGEQYF. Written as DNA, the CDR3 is TGCAGCGGGGGGGGGCGCCAGGGCGAGCAGTACTTC.

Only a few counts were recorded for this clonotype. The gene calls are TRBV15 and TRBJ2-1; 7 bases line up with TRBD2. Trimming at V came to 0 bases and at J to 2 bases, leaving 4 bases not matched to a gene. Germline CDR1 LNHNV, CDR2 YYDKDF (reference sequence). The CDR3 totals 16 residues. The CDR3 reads CATSRDLAGAYNEQFF. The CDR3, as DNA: TGTGCCACCAGCAGAGATCTGGCGGGGGCCTACAATGAGCAGTTCTTC.

The CDR3 region is CASSLQKPGPPLNTEAFF. CDR3 coding DNA: TGCGCCAGCAGCTTGCAAAAACCGGGACCACCCCTTAACACTGAAGCTTTCTTT. The gene calls are TRBV5-1 and TRBJ1-1, with D possibly matching TRBD1 (5 bases). V lost 1 base, J lost 2 bases, and 21 bases lay in between. The CDR3 spans 18 residues. From germline, CDR1 is SGHRS and CDR2 YFSETQ.

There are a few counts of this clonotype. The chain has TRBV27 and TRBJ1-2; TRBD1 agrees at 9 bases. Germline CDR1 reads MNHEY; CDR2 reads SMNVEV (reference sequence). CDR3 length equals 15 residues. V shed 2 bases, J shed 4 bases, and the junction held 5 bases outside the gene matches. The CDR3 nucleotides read TGTGCCAGCAGTTTAGTGGGACAGGGAAGCTATGGCTACACCTTC. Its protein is CASSLVGQGSYGYTF.

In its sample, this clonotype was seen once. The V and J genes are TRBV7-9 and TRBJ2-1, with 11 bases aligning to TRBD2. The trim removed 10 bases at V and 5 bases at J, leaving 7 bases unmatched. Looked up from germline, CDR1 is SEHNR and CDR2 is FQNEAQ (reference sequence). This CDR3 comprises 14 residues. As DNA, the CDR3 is TGTGCCAACAGGGGGACTAGCGGAGACAATGAGCAGTTCTTC. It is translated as CANRGTSGDNEQFF.

The CDR3 sequence: CASSLTGTDLLKYNSPLHF. DNA for the CDR3: TGTGCCAGCAGTTTAACGGGGACAGACCTACTCAAATATAATTCACCCCTCCACTTT. This rearrangement joins TRBV6-5 to TRBJ1-6; TRBD1 matches at 7 bases. V was clipped by 4 bases and J by 4 bases; unmatched bases: 16. Looked up from germline, CDR1 is MNHEY and CDR2 is SVGAGI. This CDR3 has 19 amino acids.